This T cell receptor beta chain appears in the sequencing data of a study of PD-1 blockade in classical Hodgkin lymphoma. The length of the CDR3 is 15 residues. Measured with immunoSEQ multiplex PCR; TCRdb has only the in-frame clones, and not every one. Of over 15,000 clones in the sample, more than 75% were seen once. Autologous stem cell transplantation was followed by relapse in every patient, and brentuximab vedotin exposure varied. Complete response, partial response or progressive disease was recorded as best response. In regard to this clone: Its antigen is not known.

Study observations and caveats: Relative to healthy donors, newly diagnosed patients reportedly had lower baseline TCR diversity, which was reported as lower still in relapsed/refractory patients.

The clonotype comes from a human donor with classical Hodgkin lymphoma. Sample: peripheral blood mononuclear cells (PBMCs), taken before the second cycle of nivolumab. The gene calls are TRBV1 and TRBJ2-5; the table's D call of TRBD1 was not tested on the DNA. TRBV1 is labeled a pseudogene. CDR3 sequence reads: CASSQGLEGAETQYF. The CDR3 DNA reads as TGCGCCAGCAGCCAAGGGCTTGAAGGGGCAGAGACCCAGTACTTC.